Following are 10 T cell receptor beta chains from one sample sequenced in a study of T-cell memory formation after mild COVID-19. TCRdb fed the 5' RACE reads into MiXCR, producing one record per CDR3 protein. The repertoire holds some 440,000 distinct CDR3 sequences, roughly 23% seen once, with around 12% in the top ten. Sequencing input: PBMCs or a T cell subset sorted from them (not recorded which). The origin of the receptors is an adult woman who had mild COVID-19 (a few samples of this study predate the infection). Cell type and time point are not known.

This clonotype has more than one count but fewer than ten. This chain uses TRBV29-1 with TRBJ2-2; D perhaps matches TRBD1 (6 bases). CDR1 and CDR2 (germline): SQVTM, ANQGSEA. The CDR3 runs to 12 residues. The V gene lost 4 bases and the J gene lost 3 bases, with 6 bases spanning the gap. CDR3 nucleotides: TGCAGCGTTGGGGGGCACACCGGGGAGCTGTTTTTT. This codes for CSVGGHTGELFF.

This clonotype was seen a few times. This chain uses TRBV10-3 with TRBJ1-6; 7 bases are shared with TRBD1. The CDR3 is 15 residues long. With 2 bases clipped from V and 8 bases from J, the junction kept 6 bases outside the gene matches. Germline V CDR1 and CDR2: ENHRY, SYGVKD. The chain's CDR3 is CAISEGDSSDSPLHF. The CDR3, as DNA: TGTGCCATCAGTGAGGGGGACAGCTCGGATTCACCCCTCCACTTT.

This clonotype was seen a handful of times. The CDR3 region is CASSYPPGTGWNSNQPQHF. As DNA, the CDR3 is TGTGCCAGCAGTTACCCCCCCGGGACAGGGTGGAATAGCAATCAGCCCCAGCATTTT. V usage is TRBV6-6 and J usage is TRBJ1-5; 9 nucleotides align to TRBD1. Germline CDR1 and CDR2: MNHNY and SVGAGI (reference sequence). The CDR3 consists of 19 residues. V lost 2 bases to trimming and J lost 0 bases; unmatched junction nucleotides: 11.

The V call is TRBV2, the J call TRBJ1-1; D not certain. The germline CDR1 and CDR2 sequences are SNHLY and FYNNEI. Trimming left V 8 bases short and J 1 base short, with 11 bases between. The length of the CDR3 is 13 residues. CDR3 sequence reads: CASVRTGNTEAFF. The CDR3 DNA reads as TGTGCCAGCGTAAGGACGGGGAACACTGAAGCTTTCTTT. The full variable domain, in which reference TRBV2 and TRBJ1-1 provide the parts outside the CDR3, is EPEVTQTPSHQVTQMGQEVILRCVPISNHLYFYWYRQILGQKVEFLVSFYNNEISEKSEIFDDQFSVERPDGSNFTLKIRSTKLEDSAMYFCASVRTGNTEAFFGQGTRLTVV.

V usage is TRBV20-1 and J usage is TRBJ2-7, with 14 bases identical to TRBD2. The J segment lost 6 bases and the V segment lost 0 bases, leaving 10 bases of the junction unmatched. Germline-derived CDR1 and CDR2 are DFQATT and SNEGSKA (reference sequence). This CDR3 spans 17 amino acids. The DNA for the CDR3 is TGCAGTGCTAGAGAGGGACTAGCGGGAGCCTTGACCTCCGAGCAGTACTTC. Protein product: CSAREGLAGALTSEQYF.

The J gene is TRBJ1-1, the V gene TRBV15; 7 nucleotides line up with TRBD1. The J segment lost 1 base and the V segment lost 5 bases, leaving 7 bases of the junction unmatched. The V gene's germline CDR1 is LNHNV and CDR2 YYDKDF (reference sequence). The CDR3 covers 15 residues. DNA for the CDR3: TGTGCCACCAGCTCCGGAAGGGGGCAGAACACTGAAGCTTTCTTT. Translation: CATSSGRGQNTEAFF.

This clonotype turned up a few times. The chain is built from TRBV25-1 and TRBJ2-1; 8 nucleotides align to TRBD1. Per germline, CDR1 MGHDK and CDR2 SYGVNS. The J segment lost 7 bases and the V segment lost 3 bases, leaving 8 bases of the junction unmatched. The CDR3 is 15 residues long. CDR3 region: CASSETGEVGNEQFF. DNA of the CDR3: TGTGCCAGCAGTGAGACAGGGGAAGTTGGAAATGAGCAGTTCTTC.

This clonotype was observed a few times. The J gene is TRBJ2-1, the V gene TRBV12-3 or TRBV12-4, with 9 bases that match TRBD1. The CDR3 covers 14 residues. V was pared by 4 bases and J by 10 bases, with 8 bases of the junction left unmatched. The DNA of the CDR3 is TGTGCCAGCAGTTCCCGGACAGGGGTAAAGGAGCAGTTCTTC. It yields the protein CASSSRTGVKEQFF.

This chain connects TRBV20-1 to TRBJ1-4; 7 bases align to TRBD1. With V trimmed by 0 bases and J by 14 bases, 15 bases remained unmatched. Germline CDR1 and CDR2: DFQATT and SNEGSKA (reference sequence). The CDR3 sequence is 15 residues long. The CDR3: CSARDPGAGTAGLFF. The DNA for the CDR3 is TGCAGTGCTAGAGACCCCGGGGCAGGGACAGCAGGGCTGTTTTTT.

This chain joins TRBV3-1 and TRBJ1-1; a possible D gene is TRBD1 (5 bases). The germline V and J ends were trimmed by 4 bases and 6 bases, with 18 bases remaining between them. The CDR3 runs 15 residues. In germline, CDR1 is LGHDT, CDR2 YNNKEL (reference sequence). CDR3 in DNA: TGTGCCAGCAGCCCAATGTGGAACCAGGGCCCTGAAGCTTTCTTT. Protein sequence: CASSPMWNQGPEAFF.